The subject of this entry is one T cell receptor beta chain. Documented treatment: oral pan-JAK inhibitor, 5-10 mg twice daily. The data originate from a study of CD8+ T cells in alopecia areata. It was cDNA, reverse transcribed from extracted RNA, that served as the sequencing template. The protocol was immunoSEQ multiplex PCR, while the TCRdb copy is restricted to in-frame clones and leaves out a portion. The profile shows a few hundred thousand clones, approximately 72% of them singletons. Germline V gene sequence: CDR1 MNHEY, CDR2 SVGAGI. The J segment lost 0 bases and the V segment lost 5 bases, leaving 3 bases of the junction unmatched. The CDR3 runs to 15 residues.

The J gene is TRBJ2-1, the V gene TRBV6-5; 8 nucleotides align to TRBD2. Source: CD4+ T cells sorted from blood, taken around week 42, from a patient treated with tofacitinib. The TCR sequence derives from a human donor with alopecia areata. The CDR3 bases are TGTGCCAGCAGTCCCGGGACTAGCTCCTACAATGAGCAGTTCTTC. As protein: CASSPGTSSYNEQFF.